This TCR beta chain was recovered during a study of HIV-infected patients and healthy controls. TCRdb ran MiXCR on the 5' RACE reads and lists one entry per CDR3 protein. The sample holds roughly 20,000 distinct CDR3 sequences, 16% seen once. CDR3 length: 14 residues. V dropped 3 bases and J dropped 4 bases, with 10 bases sitting between them. The chain carries TRBV12-3 or TRBV12-4 and TRBJ1-5; D call uncertain. This TCR came from a human donor in good health. Sequenced input: CD8+ T cells from blood. The CDR3 DNA reads as TGTGCCAGCAGTTTTCAATCGGCTAATCAGCCCCAGCATTTT. Translation gives CASSFQSANQPQHF.